What follows is one TCR beta chain and its context. The source of the sample is a study of control samples from healthy donors and cancer patients. This table comes from immunoSEQ multiplex PCR, and its TCRdb copy is limited to in-frame clones, with some not included. The sample gives about 120,000 clones, more than 75% of which show up once; 12% is in the top ten. CDR1 and CDR2 from the germline V gene are GTSNPN and SVGIG (reference sequence). The CDR3 is 14 residues long. V dropped 1 base and J dropped 8; count of bases not matched to a gene: 10. The chain links TRBV30 to TRBJ1-2; 7 nucleotides match TRBD1. The sequencing input was blood. This sequence was found in a man aged 30 to 39 in good health. CDR3 nucleotide sequence: TGTGCCTGGAGTGCATTCCCGGACAGGCTCGGCTACACCTTC. Translated: CAWSAFPDRLGYTF.